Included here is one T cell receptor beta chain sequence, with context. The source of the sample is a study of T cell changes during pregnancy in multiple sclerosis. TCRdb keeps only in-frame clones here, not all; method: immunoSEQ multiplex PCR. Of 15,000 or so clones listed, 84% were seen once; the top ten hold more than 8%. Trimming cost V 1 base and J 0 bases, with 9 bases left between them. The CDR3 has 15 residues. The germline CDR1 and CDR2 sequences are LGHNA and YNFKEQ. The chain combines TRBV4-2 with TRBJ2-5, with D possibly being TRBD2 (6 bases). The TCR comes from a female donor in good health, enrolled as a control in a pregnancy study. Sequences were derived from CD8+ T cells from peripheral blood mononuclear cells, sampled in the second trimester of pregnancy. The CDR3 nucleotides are TGTGCCAGCAGCCAAGGTGAGCGGGACCAAGAGACCCAGTACTTC. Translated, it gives CASSQGERDQETQYF.